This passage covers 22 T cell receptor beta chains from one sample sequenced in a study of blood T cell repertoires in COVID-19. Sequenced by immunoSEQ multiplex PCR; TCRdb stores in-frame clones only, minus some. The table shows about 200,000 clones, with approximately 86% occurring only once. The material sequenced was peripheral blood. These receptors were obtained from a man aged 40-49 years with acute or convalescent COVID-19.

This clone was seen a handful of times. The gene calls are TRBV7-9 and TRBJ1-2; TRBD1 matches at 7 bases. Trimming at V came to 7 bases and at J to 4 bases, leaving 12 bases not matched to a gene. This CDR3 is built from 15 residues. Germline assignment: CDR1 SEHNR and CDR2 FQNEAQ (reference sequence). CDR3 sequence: CASNGETGRGYGYTF. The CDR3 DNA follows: TGTGCCAGCAACGGGGAGACAGGGCGAGGCTATGGCTACACCTTC.

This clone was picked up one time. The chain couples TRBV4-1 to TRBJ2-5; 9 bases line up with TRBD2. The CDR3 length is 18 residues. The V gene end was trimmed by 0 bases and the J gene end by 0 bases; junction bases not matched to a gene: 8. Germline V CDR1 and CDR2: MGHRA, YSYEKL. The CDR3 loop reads CASSQDRAAGGHQETQYF. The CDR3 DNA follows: TGCGCCAGCAGCCAAGATAGGGCAGCGGGGGGCCACCAAGAGACCCAGTACTTC.

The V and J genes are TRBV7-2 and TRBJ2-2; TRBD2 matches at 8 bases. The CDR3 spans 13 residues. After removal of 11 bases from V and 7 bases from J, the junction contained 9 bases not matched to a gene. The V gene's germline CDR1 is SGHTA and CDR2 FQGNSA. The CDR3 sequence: CASGGPGVGELFF. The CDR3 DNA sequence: TGTGCCTCGGGAGGGCCGGGAGTCGGGGAGCTGTTTTTT.

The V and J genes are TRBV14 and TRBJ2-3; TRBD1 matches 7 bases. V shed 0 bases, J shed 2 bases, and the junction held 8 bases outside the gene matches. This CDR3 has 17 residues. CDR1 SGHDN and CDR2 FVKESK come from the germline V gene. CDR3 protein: CASSQDSGQTYTDTQYF. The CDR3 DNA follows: TGTGCCAGCAGCCAAGATTCGGGACAGACTTACACAGATACGCAGTATTTT.

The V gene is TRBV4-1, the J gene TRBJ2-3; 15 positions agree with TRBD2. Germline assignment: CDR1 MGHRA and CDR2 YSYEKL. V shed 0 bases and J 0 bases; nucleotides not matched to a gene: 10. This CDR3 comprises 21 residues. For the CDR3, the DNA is TGCGCCAGCAGCCAAGATCCCTGGACTAGCGGGGGGGCCGGGAGCACAGATACGCAGTATTTT. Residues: CASSQDPWTSGGAGSTDTQYF.

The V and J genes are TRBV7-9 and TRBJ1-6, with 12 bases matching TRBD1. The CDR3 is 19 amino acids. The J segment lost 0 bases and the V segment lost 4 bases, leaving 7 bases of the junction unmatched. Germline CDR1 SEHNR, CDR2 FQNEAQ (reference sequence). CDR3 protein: CASSYGTGGLGSYNSPLHF. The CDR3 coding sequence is TGTGCCAGCAGCTACGGGACAGGGGGCTTGGGCTCCTATAATTCACCCCTCCACTTT.

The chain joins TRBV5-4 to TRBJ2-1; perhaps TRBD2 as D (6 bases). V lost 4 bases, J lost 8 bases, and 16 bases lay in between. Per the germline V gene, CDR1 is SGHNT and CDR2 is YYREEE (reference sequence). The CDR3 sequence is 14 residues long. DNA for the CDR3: TGTGCCAGCAGCGGGGGACTGGAGGAGGATGAGCAGTTCTTC. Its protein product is CASSGGLEEDEQFF.

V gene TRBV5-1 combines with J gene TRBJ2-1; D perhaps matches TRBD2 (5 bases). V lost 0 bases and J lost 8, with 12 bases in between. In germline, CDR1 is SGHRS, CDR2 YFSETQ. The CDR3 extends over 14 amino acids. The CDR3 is CASSLGGIEDEQFF. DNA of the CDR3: TGCGCCAGCAGCTTGGGAGGGATCGAAGATGAGCAGTTCTTC.

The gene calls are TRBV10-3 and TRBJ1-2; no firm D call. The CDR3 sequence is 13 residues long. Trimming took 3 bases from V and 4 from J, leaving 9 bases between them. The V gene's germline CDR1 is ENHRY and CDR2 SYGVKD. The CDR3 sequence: CAISDVAVYGYTF. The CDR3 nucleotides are TGTGCCATCAGTGACGTAGCGGTCTATGGCTACACCTTC.

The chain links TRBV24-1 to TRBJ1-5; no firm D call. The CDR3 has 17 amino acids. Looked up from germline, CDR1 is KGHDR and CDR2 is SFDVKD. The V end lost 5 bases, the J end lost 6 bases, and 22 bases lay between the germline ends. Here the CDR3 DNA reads TGTGCCACCAGTGCGGCGTGGCGAGGGTCTTCTAGTCAGCCCCAGCATTTT. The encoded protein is CATSAAWRGSSSQPQHF.

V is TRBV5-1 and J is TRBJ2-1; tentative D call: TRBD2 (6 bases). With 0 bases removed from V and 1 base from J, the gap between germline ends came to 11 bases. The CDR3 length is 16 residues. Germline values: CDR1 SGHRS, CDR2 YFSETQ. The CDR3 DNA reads TGCGCCAGCAGCTTGGCTTCCCTAGCGTCCTACAATGAGCAGTTCTTC. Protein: CASSLASLASYNEQFF.

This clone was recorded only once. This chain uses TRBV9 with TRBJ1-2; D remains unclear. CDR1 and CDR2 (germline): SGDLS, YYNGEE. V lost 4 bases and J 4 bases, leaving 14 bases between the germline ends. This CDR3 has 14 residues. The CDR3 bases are TGTGCCAGCAGCTCGTTGGGCGGGCCCTATGGCTACACCTTC. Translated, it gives CASSSLGGPYGYTF.

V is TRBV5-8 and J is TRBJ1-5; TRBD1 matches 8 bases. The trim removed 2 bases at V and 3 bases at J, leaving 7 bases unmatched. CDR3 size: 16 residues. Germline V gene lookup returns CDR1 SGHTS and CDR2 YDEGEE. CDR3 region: CASSFRGRRANQPQHF. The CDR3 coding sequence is TGTGCCAGCAGCTTCAGGGGGCGCAGGGCCAATCAGCCCCAGCATTTT.

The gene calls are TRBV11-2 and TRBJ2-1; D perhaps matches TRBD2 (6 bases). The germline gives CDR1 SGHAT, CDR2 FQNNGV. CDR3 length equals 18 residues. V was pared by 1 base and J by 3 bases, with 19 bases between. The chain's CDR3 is CASSLGGGGHRVYNEQFF. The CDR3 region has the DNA TGTGCCAGCAGCTTAGGGGGAGGCGGCCACCGGGTCTACAATGAGCAGTTCTTC.

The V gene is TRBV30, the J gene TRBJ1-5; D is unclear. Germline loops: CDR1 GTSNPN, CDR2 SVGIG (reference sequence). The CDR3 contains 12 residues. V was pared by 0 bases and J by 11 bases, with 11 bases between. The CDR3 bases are TGTGCCTGGAGTGTAGCGGAATCAGCCCAGCATTTT. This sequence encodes CAWSVAESAQHF.

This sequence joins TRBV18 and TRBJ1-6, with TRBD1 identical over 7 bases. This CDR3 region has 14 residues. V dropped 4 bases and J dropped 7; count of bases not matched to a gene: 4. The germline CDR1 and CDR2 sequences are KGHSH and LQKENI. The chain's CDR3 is CASSRDSRNSPLHF. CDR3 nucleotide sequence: TGTGCCAGCTCACGGGACAGCCGGAATTCACCCCTCCACTTT. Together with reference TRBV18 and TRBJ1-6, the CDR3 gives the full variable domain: NAGVMQNPRHLVRRRGQEARLRCSPMKGHSHVYWYRQLPEEGLKFMVYLQKENIIDESGMPKERFSAEFPKEGPSILRIQQVVRGDSAAYFCASSRDSRNSPLHFGNGTRLTVT.

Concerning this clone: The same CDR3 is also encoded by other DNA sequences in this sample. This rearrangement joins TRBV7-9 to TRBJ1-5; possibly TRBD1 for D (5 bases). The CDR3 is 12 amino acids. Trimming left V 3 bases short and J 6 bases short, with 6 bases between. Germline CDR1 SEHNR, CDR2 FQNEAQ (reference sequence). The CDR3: CASSLGGQPQHF. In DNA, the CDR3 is TGTGCCAGCAGCTTGGGGGGTCAGCCCCAGCATTTT.

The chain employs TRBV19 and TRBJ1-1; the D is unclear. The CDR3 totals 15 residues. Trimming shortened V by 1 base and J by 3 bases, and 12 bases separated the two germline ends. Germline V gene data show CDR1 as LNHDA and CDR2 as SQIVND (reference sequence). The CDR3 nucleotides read TGTGCCAGTAGTATAGGCTCCGCGGGGTACACTGAAGCTTTCTTT. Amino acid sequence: CASSIGSAGYTEAFF. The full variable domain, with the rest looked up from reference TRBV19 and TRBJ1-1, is DGGITQSPKYLFRKEGQNVTLSCEQNLNHDAMYWYRQDPGQGLRLIYYSQIVNDFQKGDIAEGYSVSREKKESFPLTVTSAQKNPTAFYLCASSIGSAGYTEAFFGQGTRLTVV.

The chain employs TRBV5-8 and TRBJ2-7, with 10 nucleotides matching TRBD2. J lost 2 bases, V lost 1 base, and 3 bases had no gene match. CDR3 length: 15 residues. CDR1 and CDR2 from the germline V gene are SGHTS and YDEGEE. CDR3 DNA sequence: TGTGCCAGCAGCTTGCTAGCGGGAGTCGCCTACGAGCAGTACTTC. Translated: CASSLLAGVAYEQYF.

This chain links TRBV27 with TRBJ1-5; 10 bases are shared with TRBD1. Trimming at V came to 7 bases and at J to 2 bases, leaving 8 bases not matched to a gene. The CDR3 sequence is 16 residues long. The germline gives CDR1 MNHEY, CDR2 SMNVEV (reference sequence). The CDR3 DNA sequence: TGTGCCAGCACCTCCACCGGGACAGGGGGCAATCAGCCCCAGCATTTT. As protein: CASTSTGTGGNQPQHF.

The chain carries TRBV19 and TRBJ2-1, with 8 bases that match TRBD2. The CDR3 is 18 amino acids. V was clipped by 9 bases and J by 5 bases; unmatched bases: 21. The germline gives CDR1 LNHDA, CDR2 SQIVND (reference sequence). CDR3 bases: TGTGCCAGCACTCAGTCGCAAAGGCTAGCGGGCCAGGACAATGAGCAGTTCTTC. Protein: CASTQSQRLAGQDNEQFF.

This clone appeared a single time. The chain's CDR3 is CAWSLTGGYEQYF. Written as DNA, the CDR3 is TGTGCCTGGAGTTTGACAGGGGGCTACGAGCAGTACTTC. The rearrangement uses TRBV30 and TRBJ2-7, with TRBD1 matching over 9 bases. The V gene's germline CDR1 is GTSNPN and CDR2 SVGIG (reference sequence). The CDR3 has 13 residues. With V trimmed by 2 bases and J by 3 bases, 2 bases remained unmatched.